This TCR beta chain is from a study of blood T cell repertoires in COVID-19. Study information: The United States, Italy and Spain supplied acute and convalescent COVID-19 samples.

As handled by the study authors: How many nucleated cells were present was estimated from reference gene primer amplification. TCRdb's table, derived via immunoSEQ multiplex PCR, lists solely in-frame clones and lacks some. V and J calls plus clone size are reproduced from that table; the DNA served to infer D and trimming. Of about 320,000 clones listed, roughly 89% are singletons. Cohorts were determined from participant-reported clinical history. Symptom resolution, clearance, or two negative PCRs marked donors in Cohort 3 as recovered. V lost 7 bases to trimming and J lost 0 bases, with 17 bases between them. CDR3 length equals 16 residues. The germline V gene encodes CDR1 SEHNR and CDR2 FQNEAQ (reference sequence).

The material sequenced was PBMCs or T cells enriched from blood (not recorded which). This receptor was identified in a man aged 60 to 69 who had recovered from COVID-19. V usage is TRBV7-9 and J usage is TRBJ2-3, with D unresolved. The CDR3: CASTGEWLESTDTQYF. The CDR3 bases are TGTGCCAGCACCGGAGAGTGGCTAGAAAGCACAGATACGCAGTATTTT.